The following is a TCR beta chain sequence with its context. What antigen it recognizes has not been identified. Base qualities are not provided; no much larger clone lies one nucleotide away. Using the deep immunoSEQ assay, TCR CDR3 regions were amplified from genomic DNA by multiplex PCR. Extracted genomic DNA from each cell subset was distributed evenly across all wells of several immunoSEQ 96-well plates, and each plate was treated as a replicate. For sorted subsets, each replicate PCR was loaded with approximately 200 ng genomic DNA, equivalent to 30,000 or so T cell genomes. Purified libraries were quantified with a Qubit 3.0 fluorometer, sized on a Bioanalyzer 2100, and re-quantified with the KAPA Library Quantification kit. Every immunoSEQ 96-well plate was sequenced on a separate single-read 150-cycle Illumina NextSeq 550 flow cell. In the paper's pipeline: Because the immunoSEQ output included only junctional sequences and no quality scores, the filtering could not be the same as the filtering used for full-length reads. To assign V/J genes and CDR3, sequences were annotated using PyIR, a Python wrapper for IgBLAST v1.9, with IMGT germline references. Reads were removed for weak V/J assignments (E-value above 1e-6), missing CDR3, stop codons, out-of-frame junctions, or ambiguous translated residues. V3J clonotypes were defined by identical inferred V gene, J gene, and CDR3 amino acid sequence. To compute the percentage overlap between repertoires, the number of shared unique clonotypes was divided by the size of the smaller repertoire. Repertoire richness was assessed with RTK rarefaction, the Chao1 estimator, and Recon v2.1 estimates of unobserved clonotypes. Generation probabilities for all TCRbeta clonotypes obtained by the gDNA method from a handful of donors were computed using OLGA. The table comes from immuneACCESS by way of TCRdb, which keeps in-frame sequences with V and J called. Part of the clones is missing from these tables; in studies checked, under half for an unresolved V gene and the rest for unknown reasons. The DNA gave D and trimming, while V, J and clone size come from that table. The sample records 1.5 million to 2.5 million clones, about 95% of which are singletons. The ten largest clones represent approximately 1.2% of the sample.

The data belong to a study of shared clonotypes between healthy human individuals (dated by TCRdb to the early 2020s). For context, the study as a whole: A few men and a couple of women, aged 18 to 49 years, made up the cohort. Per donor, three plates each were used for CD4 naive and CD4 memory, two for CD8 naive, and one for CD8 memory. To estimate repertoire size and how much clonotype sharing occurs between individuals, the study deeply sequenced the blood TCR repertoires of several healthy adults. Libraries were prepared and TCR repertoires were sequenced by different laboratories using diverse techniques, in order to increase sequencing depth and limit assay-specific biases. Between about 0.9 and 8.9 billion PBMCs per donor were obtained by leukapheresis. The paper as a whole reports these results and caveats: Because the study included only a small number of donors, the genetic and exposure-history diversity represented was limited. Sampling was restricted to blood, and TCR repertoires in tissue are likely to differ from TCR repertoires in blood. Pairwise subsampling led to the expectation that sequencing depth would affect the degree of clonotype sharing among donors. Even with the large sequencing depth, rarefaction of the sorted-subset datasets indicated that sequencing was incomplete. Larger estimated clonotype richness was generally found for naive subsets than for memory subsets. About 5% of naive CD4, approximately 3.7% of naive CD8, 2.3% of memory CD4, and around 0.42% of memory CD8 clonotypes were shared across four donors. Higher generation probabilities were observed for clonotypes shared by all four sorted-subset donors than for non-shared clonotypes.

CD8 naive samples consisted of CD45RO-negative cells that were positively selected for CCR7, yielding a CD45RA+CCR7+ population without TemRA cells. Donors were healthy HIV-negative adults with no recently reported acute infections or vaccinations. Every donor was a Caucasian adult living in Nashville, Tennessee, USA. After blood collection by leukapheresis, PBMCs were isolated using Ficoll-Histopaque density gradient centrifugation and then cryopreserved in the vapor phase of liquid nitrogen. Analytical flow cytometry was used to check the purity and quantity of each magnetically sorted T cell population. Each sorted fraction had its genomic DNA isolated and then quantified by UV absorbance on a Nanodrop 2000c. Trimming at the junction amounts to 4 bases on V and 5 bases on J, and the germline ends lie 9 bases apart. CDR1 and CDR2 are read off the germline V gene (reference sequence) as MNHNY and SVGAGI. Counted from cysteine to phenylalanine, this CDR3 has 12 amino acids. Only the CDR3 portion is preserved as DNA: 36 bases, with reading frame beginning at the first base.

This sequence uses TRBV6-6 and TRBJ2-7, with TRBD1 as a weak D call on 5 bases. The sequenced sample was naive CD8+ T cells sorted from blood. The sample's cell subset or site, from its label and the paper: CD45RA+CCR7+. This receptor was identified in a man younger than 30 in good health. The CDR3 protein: CASSWVRDEQYF. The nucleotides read TGTGCCAGCAGTTGGGTCAGGGACGAGCAGTACTTC.